These 25 T cell receptor beta chains share one sample of origin, sequenced in a study of cytomegalovirus exposure and HLA in healthy donors. A multiplex PCR was run with 60 Vbeta primers and 13 Jbeta primers. The protocol was immunoSEQ multiplex PCR, while the TCRdb copy is restricted to in-frame clones and leaves out a portion. This table has hundreds of thousands of clones, 65% to 80% appearing once. Sequencing input: PBMCs. The source of these receptors is a man aged 40-49 years in good health and CMV-seronegative.

The gene calls are TRBV29-1 and TRBJ2-7; D is possibly TRBD1 (5 bases). Trimming left V 7 bases short and J 4 bases short, with 11 bases between. The CDR3 is made up of 11 amino acids. Germline values: CDR1 SQVTM, CDR2 ANQGSEA. CDR3 DNA sequence: TGCAGCGCCGGCACAGGATACGAGCAGTACTTC. Its protein is CSAGTGYEQYF.

The rearrangement uses TRBV4-1 and TRBJ1-1; 8 bases align to TRBD1. There are 15 residues in the CDR3. Germline V lookup: CDR1 MGHRA, CDR2 YSYEKL. V shed 2 bases and J 1 base; nucleotides not matched to a gene: 3. Written as DNA, the CDR3 is TGCGCCAGCAGCCAAAACGGACAGGGGAACACTGAAGCTTTCTTT. It yields the protein CASSQNGQGNTEAFF.

The table lists this clone with a count of one. The chain is built from TRBV5-1 and TRBJ2-7; D possibly corresponds to TRBD2 (5 bases). There are 12 residues in the CDR3. V was shortened by 7 bases and J by 3 bases, with 11 bases between the two germline ends. CDR1 and CDR2 (germline): SGHRS, YFSETQ. This chain's CDR3 is CASGSGVYEQYF. The CDR3 DNA reads TGCGCCAGCGGGAGTGGGGTCTACGAGCAGTACTTC.

This chain uses TRBV28 with TRBJ1-5; 8 nucleotides agree with TRBD1. V shed 2 bases, J shed 6 bases, and the junction held 6 bases outside the gene matches. Per the germline V gene, CDR1 is MDHEN and CDR2 is SYDVKM. The CDR3 spans 15 residues. CDR3 loop: CASSLHTGGVQPQHF. As DNA, the CDR3 is TGTGCCAGCAGTTTACATACAGGGGGGGTTCAGCCCCAGCATTTT.

The chain is built from TRBV7-7 and TRBJ1-3; 9 nucleotides match TRBD1. The CDR3 extends over 15 amino acids. V trimming: 5 bases; J trimming: 2 bases; junction bases outside the gene matches: 4. Germline CDR1 SSHAT, CDR2 FNYEAQ (reference sequence). The CDR3 nucleotides are TGTGCCAGCAGCGTAGGGACAGGGCCTGGAAACACCATATATTTT. The encoded protein is CASSVGTGPGNTIYF.

The chain is built from TRBV5-6 and TRBJ2-5, with 11 bases aligning to TRBD1. There are 16 residues in the CDR3. Unmatched junction bases numbered 5, after V lost 1 base and J lost 3 bases. Per the germline V gene, CDR1 is SGHDT and CDR2 is YYEEEE. The CDR3 coding sequence is TGTGCCAGCAGCTTGTCGAGGACAGGGGGCGAAGAGACCCAGTACTTC. Translation: CASSLSRTGGEETQYF.

The chain uses TRBV9 and TRBJ2-3, with TRBD1 matching 7 bases. With 3 bases clipped from V and 1 base from J, the junction kept 11 bases outside the gene matches. Germline V gene data show CDR1 as SGDLS and CDR2 as YYNGEE. The CDR3 is 17 residues long. DNA for the CDR3: TGTGCCAGCAGCGCGGCACCACAGGGGACCGGCACAGATACGCAGTATTTT. Protein product: CASSAAPQGTGTDTQYF.

V gene TRBV11-1 combines with J gene TRBJ2-7; 10 bases are shared with TRBD1. Germline assignment: CDR1 SGHAT and CDR2 FQDESV (reference sequence). The V segment lost 4 bases and the J segment 2 bases; nucleotides outside the gene matches: 2. The CDR3 is made up of 14 amino acids. DNA of the CDR3: TGTGCCAGCAGCTGGGACAGGGGAACCTACGAGCAGTACTTC. This sequence encodes CASSWDRGTYEQYF.

The chain employs TRBV9 and TRBJ2-1, with TRBD2 matching over 15 bases. The CDR3 runs to 18 residues. Germline V gene lookup returns CDR1 SGDLS and CDR2 YYNGEE. V was pared by 4 bases and J by 4 bases, with 9 bases of the junction left unmatched. For the CDR3, the DNA is TGTGCCAGCAGCTACCGGGGACTAGCGGGGGGCCCTTACAATGAGCAGTTCTTC. Translation: CASSYRGLAGGPYNEQFF. Using reference TRBV9 and TRBJ2-1 for the parts outside the CDR3, the full variable domain is DSGVTQTPKHLITATGQRVTLRCSPRSGDLSVYWYQQSLDQGLQFLIQYYNGEERAKGNILERFSAQQFPDLHSELNLSSLELGDSALYFCASSYRGLAGGPYNEQFFGPGTRLTVL.

The genes are TRBV6-5 and TRBJ1-2, with unresolved D. The CDR3 runs to 13 residues. V lost 2 bases and J 4 bases, leaving 8 bases between the germline ends. The germline V gene has CDR1 MNHEY and CDR2 SVGAGI. This CDR3 reads CASSYDHGYGYTF. The CDR3 nucleotides read TGTGCCAGCAGTTACGATCACGGCTATGGCTACACCTTC.

This clone was observed a handful of times. The chain combines TRBV11-3 with TRBJ2-2; 7 nucleotides agree with TRBD2. The CDR3 is 14 residues long. With V trimmed by 8 bases and J by 4 bases, 7 bases remained unmatched. In germline, CDR1 is SGHNT, CDR2 YENEEA. CDR3 bases: TGTGCCAGCTCCCCCAGGGAGGGCACCGGGGAGCTGTTTTTT. Its protein product is CASSPREGTGELFF.

This clone was recorded only once. A junction boundary mismatches the germline segment, possibly from a read error. The CDR3 nucleotides read TGTTCCAGCAGCCCCCCCGGGACTCTAGCCAAAAACATTCAGTACTTC. The encoded protein is CSSSPPGTLAKNIQYF. V gene TRBV7-9 combines with J gene TRBJ2-4, with TRBD2 as a possible D gene (6 bases). Looked up from germline, CDR1 is SEHNR and CDR2 is FQNEAQ (reference sequence). The CDR3 is 16 amino acids.

This clone was seen only a few times. This sequence joins TRBV7-9 and TRBJ2-1, with a possible D match to TRBD1 (7 bases). V was clipped by 4 bases and J by 4 bases, with 23 bases between them. The germline CDR1 and CDR2 sequences are SEHNR and FQNEAQ (reference sequence). The CDR3 consists of 18 residues. The CDR3 DNA reads as TGTGCCAGCAGCTGGGAACTAGCCCAGGGGGGCCAGTACAATGAGCAGTTCTTC. It yields the protein CASSWELAQGGQYNEQFF. Based on the CDR3 plus reference TRBV7-9 and TRBJ2-1, the full variable domain is DTGVSQNPRHKITKRGQNVTFRCDPISEHNRLYWYRQTLGQGPEFLTYFQNEAQLEKSRLLSDRFSAERPKGSFSTLEIQRTEQGDSAMYLCASSWELAQGGQYNEQFFGPGTRLTVL.

V and J are TRBV19 and TRBJ2-1, with D tentatively TRBD1 (6 bases). The length of the CDR3 is 17 residues. Trimming cost V 0 bases and J 7 bases, with 19 bases left between them. Germline CDR1 and CDR2: LNHDA and SQIVND (reference sequence). The CDR3 region is CASSIDPPRGVRNEQFF. In DNA, the CDR3 is TGTGCCAGTAGTATAGATCCCCCCAGGGGAGTTAGGAATGAGCAGTTCTTC.

This clone has only a few counts. The chain uses TRBV7-2 and TRBJ2-7; no firm D call. CDR1 and CDR2 from the germline V gene are SGHTA and FQGNSA. CDR3 length equals 14 residues. Trimming took off 7 bases at V and 0 bases at J, with 13 bases between the two ends. The CDR3 sequence is CASNNPLLSYEQYF. Written as DNA, the CDR3 is TGTGCCAGCAACAACCCCCTGCTCTCCTACGAGCAGTACTTC.

The chain links TRBV7-9 to TRBJ2-7, with TRBD1 matching 7 bases. Trimming cost V 3 bases and J 3 bases; bases outside gene matches: 5. Looked up from germline, CDR1 is SEHNR and CDR2 is FQNEAQ (reference sequence). This CDR3 has 14 residues. The DNA for the CDR3 is TGTGCCAGCAGCTTTAGGGACAGAGTCTACGAGCAGTACTTC. Translation gives CASSFRDRVYEQYF. Full variable domain (remainder filled in from reference TRBV7-9 and TRBJ2-7): DTGVSQNPRHKITKRGQNVTFRCDPISEHNRLYWYRQTLGQGPEFLTYFQNEAQLEKSRLLSDRFSAERPKGSFSTLEIQRTEQGDSAMYLCASSFRDRVYEQYFGPGTRLTVT.

The sample holds a few counts of this clone. V gene TRBV6-1 combines with J gene TRBJ2-4, with D perhaps matching TRBD1 (6 bases). Trimming removed 4 bases at V and 1 base at J, with 14 bases between. Germline V lookup: CDR1 MNHNS, CDR2 SASEGT. The CDR3 consists of 16 residues. The CDR3 DNA reads as TGTGCCAGCAGTGGGGGACAAACTAGGGCCAAAAACATTCAGTACTTC. This encodes CASSGGQTRAKNIQYF.

V usage is TRBV5-6 and J usage is TRBJ2-5; D not certain. The assigned J gene may be wrong: the sequence end matches TRBJ2-7 better. Looked up from germline, CDR1 is SGHDT and CDR2 is YYEEEE. This CDR3 has 11 residues. Here the CDR3 reads CASSRFNEQYF. In DNA, the CDR3 is TGTGCCAGCAGCCGATTTAACGAGCAGTACTTC.

The chain carries TRBV9 and TRBJ2-1; 12 bases are shared with TRBD2. The ends lost 0 bases at V and 2 bases at J; junction bases unmatched: 0. This CDR3 contains 16 residues. Germline V gene data show CDR1 as SGDLS and CDR2 as YYNGEE. CDR3 in amino acids: CASSVASGGAYNEQFF. The CDR3 nucleotides read TGTGCCAGCAGCGTAGCTAGCGGGGGGGCCTACAATGAGCAGTTCTTC.

The gene calls are TRBV6-5 and TRBJ2-7, with 8 positions matching TRBD1. V shed 5 bases, J shed 1 base, and the junction held 4 bases outside the gene matches. Germline V gene sequence: CDR1 MNHEY, CDR2 SVGAGI. This CDR3 has 14 amino acids. The CDR3 sequence is CASSTDRVSYEQYF. The CDR3 DNA is TGTGCCAGCAGTACGGACAGGGTATCCTACGAGCAGTACTTC.

The chain combines TRBV4-2 with TRBJ2-7; 10 nucleotides align to TRBD2. The trim removed 1 base at V and 2 bases at J, leaving 8 bases unmatched. Germline V gives CDR1 LGHNA, CDR2 YNFKEQ. The CDR3 contains 17 residues. The CDR3 is CASSQGPGLAGAYEQYF. CDR3 sequence (DNA): TGTGCCAGCAGCCAAGGTCCCGGGCTAGCGGGGGCCTACGAGCAGTACTTC.

This chain links TRBV19 with TRBJ1-5; D remains ambiguous. The V end lost 4 bases, the J end lost 10 bases, and 14 bases lay between the germline ends. Germline lookup yields CDR1 LNHDA and CDR2 SQIVND (reference sequence). This CDR3 region has 13 residues. The CDR3 DNA is TGTGCCAGTAGTAGGCAGGCCGCTCGACCCCAGCATTTT. Encoded protein: CASSRQAARPQHF.

The V call is TRBV2, the J call TRBJ2-7, with TRBD1 matching over 7 bases. The V segment lost 7 bases and the J segment 5 bases; nucleotides outside the gene matches: 2. This CDR3 has 11 residues. Germline values: CDR1 SNHLY, CDR2 FYNNEI. CDR3 bases: TGTGCCAGCAAGGGGGCCCACGAGCAGTACTTC. Its translation: CASKGAHEQYF.

V gene TRBV9 combines with J gene TRBJ2-1; 7 nucleotides agree with TRBD1. This CDR3 has 13 amino acids. Germline V gives CDR1 SGDLS, CDR2 YYNGEE. V lost 3 bases and J lost 3; bases outside the gene matches: 0. The CDR3 nucleotides are TGTGCCAGCAGCGCAGGGGGCTACAATGAGCAGTTCTTC. This translates into CASSAGGYNEQFF.

This clone turned up a few times. The chain recombines TRBV4-1 with TRBJ2-1; 8 bases map to TRBD2. The length of the CDR3 is 17 residues. Germline assignment: CDR1 MGHRA and CDR2 YSYEKL. Unmatched junction bases numbered 11, after V lost 4 bases and J lost 3 bases. This CDR3 reads CASSPSSGRGVYNEQFF. The CDR3 coding sequence is TGCGCCAGCAGCCCCTCCTCCGGGCGGGGGGTCTACAATGAGCAGTTCTTC.